This paragraph reports one T cell receptor beta chain. V shed 6 bases and J 4 bases; nucleotides not matched to a gene: 9. The CDR3 is made up of 15 amino acids. CDR1 SNHLY and CDR2 FYNNEI come from the germline V gene. These data come from a study of cytomegalovirus exposure and HLA in healthy donors. This PCR relied on a set of 60 Vbeta primers and 13 Jbeta primers. TCRdb's copy holds only in-frame clones and misses some; the assay was immunoSEQ multiplex PCR. The sample holds about 190,000 clones, over 70% seen once. This clonotype originated in a woman aged 18-29 years in good health and CMV-seropositive. Sample: PBMCs. This chain links TRBV2 with TRBJ1-1, with TRBD1 identical over 9 bases. The CDR3 DNA reads as TGTGCCAGCAGGGAACAGGGGGCGGGTATCACTGAAGCTTTCTTT. This translates into CASREQGAGITEAFF.